What follows are 32 T cell receptor beta chains derived from one specimen sequenced in a study of blood T cell repertoires in COVID-19. The data were produced by immunoSEQ multiplex PCR, yet TCRdb's version contains in-frame clones alone and is incomplete. The data show some 130,000 clones, roughly 81% seen once. The sequenced sample consisted of peripheral blood. The receptors stem from a human donor in a cohort sampled during active COVID-19.

The J gene is TRBJ2-7, the V gene TRBV19; no clear D gene. V was trimmed by 5 bases and J by 2 bases, leaving 10 bases between them. The germline gives CDR1 LNHDA, CDR2 SQIVND (reference sequence). CDR3 size: 13 residues. The CDR3 DNA reads TGTGCCAGTAGTGGCAGCCTAGCCTACGAGCAGTACTTC. It codes for CASSGSLAYEQYF.

The gene calls are TRBV7-5 and TRBJ2-4; whether TRBD2, the table's D call, matches the DNA was not checked. TRBV7-5 is termed a pseudogene. CDR3 size: 16 residues. CDR3 in amino acids: CARSTPSGHEIDIQYF. The CDR3 region has the DNA TGTGCCAGAAGCACCCCGAGCGGGCACGAGATAGACATTCAGTACTTC.

The V call is TRBV11-2, the J call TRBJ1-1; D remains unclear. Trimming cost V 1 base and J 7 bases, with 4 bases left between them. The CDR3 runs 11 residues. CDR1 and CDR2 from the germline V gene are SGHAT and FQNNGV. The CDR3 nucleotides are TGTGCCAGCAGCTTAGCGGTTGAAGCTTTCTTT. It is translated as CASSLAVEAFF.

V and J are TRBV6-5 and TRBJ1-6, with TRBD1 identical over 12 bases. V shed 10 bases and J 10 bases; nucleotides not matched to a gene: 8. CDR3 length: 14 residues. Germline CDR1 and CDR2: MNHEY and SVGAGI. The CDR3 sequence: CATLQGTGGSPLHF. CDR3 sequence (DNA): TGTGCCACCCTTCAGGGGACAGGGGGCTCACCCCTCCACTTT.

The chain joins TRBV12-3 or TRBV12-4 to TRBJ1-6; D possibly corresponds to TRBD1 (5 bases). The CDR3 spans 13 residues. Trimming shortened V by 1 base and J by 7 bases, and 5 bases separated the two germline ends. The CDR3 loop is CASSLEGNSPLHF. Written as DNA, the CDR3 is TGTGCCAGCAGTTTAGAGGGGAATTCACCCCTCCACTTT.

The rearrangement joins TRBV6-6 to TRBJ2-7; perhaps TRBD1 as D (5 bases). The CDR3 is 15 residues long. Trimming shortened V by 1 base and J by 1 base, and 11 bases separated the two germline ends. Germline CDR1 and CDR2: MNHNY and SVGAGI (reference sequence). The CDR3 nucleotides read TGTGCCAGCAGTTACTTGGCAGGGCAATCCTACGAGCAGTACTTC. Its translation is CASSYLAGQSYEQYF.

The rearrangement joins TRBV5-5 to TRBJ2-5; 9 bases are shared with TRBD2. Trimming removed 3 bases from V and 1 base from J; junction bases left unmatched: 10. CDR1 and CDR2 from the germline V gene are SGHKS and YYEKEE (reference sequence). CDR3 length: 17 amino acids. The CDR3 sequence: CASSSSWISGGQETQYF. CDR3 DNA: TGTGCCAGCAGCTCAAGTTGGATTAGCGGGGGCCAAGAGACCCAGTACTTC.

J is TRBJ1-5 and V is TRBV19; 7 bases are a match to TRBD1. The CDR3 runs 14 residues. The V gene's germline CDR1 is LNHDA and CDR2 SQIVND (reference sequence). Trimming removed 4 bases from V and 8 bases from J; junction bases left unmatched: 8. The CDR3 DNA reads TGTGCCAGTAGTAGACAGGGTCAGTGGGAGCCCCAGCATTTT. Its protein is CASSRQGQWEPQHF.

This chain uses TRBV12-5 with TRBJ1-1; possibly TRBD1 for D (5 bases). The germline V gene encodes CDR1 LGHNT and CDR2 FRNRAP. The CDR3 runs to 13 residues. The V and J ends lost 5 bases and 5 bases respectively, with 12 bases between them. As DNA, the CDR3 is TGTGCTAGTGGTCCCGCGGAGGGGACTGAAGCTTTCTTT. The encoded protein is CASGPAEGTEAFF.

V gene TRBV5-8 combines with J gene TRBJ1-6, with TRBD1 as a possible D gene (6 bases). CDR1 and CDR2 from the germline V gene are SGHTS and YDEGEE. V lost 0 bases and J lost 0, with 16 bases in between. The CDR3 sequence is 19 residues long. This CDR3 is CASSLEPGARSSYNSPLHF. DNA of the CDR3: TGTGCCAGCAGCTTGGAACCAGGGGCGCGTAGCTCCTATAATTCACCCCTCCACTTT.

The genes are TRBV7-2 and TRBJ2-1; 9 positions agree with TRBD2. CDR3 length: 15 amino acids. CDR1 is SGHTA and CDR2 is FQGNSA in the germline V gene. J gave up 5 bases and V 5 bases, and 7 bases lay outside the gene matches. The chain's CDR3 is CASSLGAGGNNEQFF. CDR3 nucleotide sequence: TGTGCCAGCAGCCTGGGCGCGGGAGGGAACAATGAGCAGTTCTTC.

DNA of the CDR3: TGTGCCAGCAGAAGACAGGGTAGCACAGATACGCAGTATTTT. It codes for CASRRQGSTDTQYF. This rearrangement joins TRBV6-6 to TRBJ2-3, with 7 bases matching TRBD1. Germline CDR1 reads MNHNY; CDR2 reads SVGAGI (reference sequence). CDR3 size: 14 residues. The V segment lost 6 bases and the J segment 0 bases; nucleotides outside the gene matches: 3.

This rearrangement joins TRBV4-1 to TRBJ2-1; 12 bases line up with TRBD2. This CDR3 is built from 16 residues. V was pared by 4 bases and J by 7 bases, with 8 bases of the junction left unmatched. Germline V gene lookup returns CDR1 MGHRA and CDR2 YSYEKL. The CDR3 nucleotides are TGCGCCAGCAGCCTCCTTCTAGCGGGGGGGCGAAATGAGCAGTTCTTC. It is translated as CASSLLLAGGRNEQFF.

CDR3: CASSFPDSFGGYTF. CDR3 bases: TGCGCCAGCAGCTTCCCGGACAGCTTTGGAGGCTACACCTTC. The chain is built from TRBV5-1 and TRBJ1-2, with D perhaps matching TRBD1 (6 bases). The germline V gene encodes CDR1 SGHRS and CDR2 YFSETQ. V lost 2 bases and J lost 8, with 16 bases in between. CDR3 length: 14 residues.

This chain connects TRBV11-1 to TRBJ2-3; D is unresolved. Germline CDR1 reads SGHAT; CDR2 reads FQDESV (reference sequence). The V end was cut by 2 bases, the J end by 2 bases, with 14 bases between. The CDR3 spans 16 residues. This CDR3 is CASSLTPFNPTDTQYF. The CDR3 nucleotides are TGTGCCAGCAGCTTAACTCCATTTAACCCCACAGATACGCAGTATTTT.

The chain has TRBV15 and TRBJ1-2; D gene unclear. The germline CDR1 and CDR2 sequences are LNHNV and YYDKDF (reference sequence). V shed 0 bases and J shed 8 bases, with 16 bases lying between them. The length of the CDR3 is 15 residues. The CDR3 DNA reads as TGTGCCACCAGCAGAGATAGAGGTAGCCGAGGGGGCTACACCTTC. As protein: CATSRDRGSRGGYTF.

The rearrangement uses TRBV5-4 and TRBJ2-3; D possibly corresponds to TRBD1 (6 bases). The CDR3 consists of 15 residues. V was clipped by 5 bases and J by 0 bases, with 13 bases between them. Germline loops: CDR1 SGHNT, CDR2 YYREEE (reference sequence). The CDR3: CASSWTESSTDTQYF. The CDR3, as DNA: TGTGCCAGCAGTTGGACAGAATCTAGCACAGATACGCAGTATTTT.

The chain links TRBV6-5 to TRBJ2-5; TRBD1 is a possible D gene (6 bases). The germline V gene has CDR1 MNHEY and CDR2 SVGAGI. V was trimmed by 0 bases and J by 5 bases, leaving 16 bases between them. The CDR3 length is 16 residues. CDR3 sequence: CASSYSGSSTGETQYF. CDR3 DNA: TGTGCCAGCAGTTACTCGGGGTCCTCTACAGGGGAGACCCAGTACTTC.

The chain couples TRBV3-1 (or the pseudogene TRBV3-2) to TRBJ2-7, with 12 bases lining up with TRBD2. V was pared by 2 bases and J by 6 bases, with 17 bases of the junction left unmatched. This CDR3 spans 19 amino acids. From germline, CDR1 is LGHDT and CDR2 YNNKEL (reference sequence). In DNA, the CDR3 is TGTGCCAGCAGCCAACTGATCTTGAGGACTAGCGGGGTTCTCTCCGAGCAGTACTTC. Translated: CASSQLILRTSGVLSEQYF.

J is TRBJ2-7 and V is TRBV6-1, with D possibly matching TRBD2 (5 bases). This CDR3 comprises 15 residues. Trimming removed 2 bases at V and 7 bases at J, with 18 bases between. Germline V gene sequence: CDR1 MNHNS, CDR2 SASEGT. The CDR3 sequence: CASSESGRMMGEQYF. In DNA form, the CDR3 reads TGTGCCAGCAGTGAAAGCGGTAGAATGATGGGAGAGCAGTACTTC.

The chain combines TRBV25-1 with TRBJ2-7; 8 nucleotides align to TRBD1. V lost 7 bases and J lost 2; bases outside the gene matches: 4. The germline V gene encodes CDR1 MGHDK and CDR2 SYGVNS. This CDR3 has 13 amino acids. The CDR3 here is CASTKQGAYEQYF. DNA of the CDR3: TGTGCCAGCACCAAACAGGGGGCCTACGAGCAGTACTTC.

The chain links TRBV5-1 to TRBJ2-1; 10 bases are shared with TRBD1. J lost 3 bases, V lost 4 bases, and 4 bases had no gene match. The germline CDR1 and CDR2 sequences are SGHRS and YFSETQ. The CDR3 has 15 amino acids. CDR3 protein: CASSVDRGGYNEQFF. In nucleotides, the CDR3 is TGCGCCAGCAGCGTGGACAGGGGGGGCTACAATGAGCAGTTCTTC. Looking up the rest from reference TRBV5-1 and TRBJ2-1 gives the full variable domain: KAGVTQTPRYLIKTRGQQVTLSCSPISGHRSVSWYQQTPGQGLQFLFEYFSETQRNKGNFPGRFSGRQFSNSRSEMNVSTLELGDSALYLCASSVDRGGYNEQFFGPGTRLTVL.

In its sample, this clone was seen a few times. No DNA is shown, since the ends of the CDR3 on it are uncertain; the CDR3 is the one TCRdb lists. The chain combines TRBV6-2 or TRBV6-3 with TRBJ2-1; TRBD2 is the table's D call and was not checked against the DNA. The CDR3 adds up to 20 amino acids, both ends counted. The germline gives CDR1 MNHEY, CDR2 SVGEGT. The CDR3 reads CASSSSPRWRGGRSYNEQFF.

The genes are TRBV7-8 and TRBJ2-7, with 7 bases aligning to TRBD1. V lost 6 bases, J lost 0 bases, and 11 bases stayed unmatched. The CDR3 loop spans 16 amino acids. Germline-derived CDR1 and CDR2 are SGHVS and FQNEAQ. CDR3 nucleotides: TGTGCCAGCAGTCGTACGGGACAGACTCTCTCCTACGAGCAGTACTTC. It yields the protein CASSRTGQTLSYEQYF.

The chain uses TRBV6-5 and TRBJ2-5, with TRBD1 matching over 7 bases. The CDR3 has 13 residues. Germline CDR1 MNHEY, CDR2 SVGAGI. V was pared by 7 bases and J by 4 bases, with 6 bases of the junction left unmatched. CDR3 in DNA: TGTGCCAGCACCGCAGGGGGTCGAGAGACCCAGTACTTC. It translates to CASTAGGRETQYF.

The CDR3 sequence: CASSKRGSGGLSSYEQYF. CDR3 in DNA: TGTGCCAGCAGTAAACGGGGTAGCGGGGGCTTGAGCTCCTACGAGCAGTACTTC. This chain joins TRBV7-9 and TRBJ2-7; 9 bases agree with TRBD2. CDR1 is SEHNR and CDR2 is FQNEAQ in the germline V gene (reference sequence). The V segment lost 6 bases and the J segment 0 bases; nucleotides outside the gene matches: 15. The CDR3 totals 18 residues. The full variable domain, with the rest looked up from reference TRBV7-9 and TRBJ2-7, is DTGVSQNPRHKITKRGQNVTFRCDPISEHNRLYWYRQTLGQGPEFLTYFQNEAQLEKSRLLSDRFSAERPKGSFSTLEIQRTEQGDSAMYLCASSKRGSGGLSSYEQYFGPGTRLTVT.

The chain has TRBV9 and TRBJ1-3; 9 positions match TRBD1. The V gene end was trimmed by 3 bases and the J gene end by 3 bases; junction bases not matched to a gene: 7. This CDR3 has 16 amino acids. The V gene's germline CDR1 is SGDLS and CDR2 YYNGEE. The CDR3 DNA sequence: TGTGCCAGCAGCGACACCGGGACAGGGAATGGAAACACCATATATTTT. Its translation is CASSDTGTGNGNTIYF.

The J gene is TRBJ2-6, the V gene TRBV5-1, with 8 bases lining up with TRBD1. Germline loops: CDR1 SGHRS, CDR2 YFSETQ. The length of the CDR3 is 18 residues. The junction had 10 bases not matched to a gene; V was cut back by 5 bases and J by 0 bases. CDR3 DNA: TGCGCCAGCAGGCAGCCCGGGACAGGCGGCTCTGGGGCCAACGTCCTGACTTTC. Protein product: CASRQPGTGGSGANVLTF.

The J gene is TRBJ1-1, the V gene TRBV12-5; D remains unclear. Per germline, CDR1 LGHNT and CDR2 FRNRAP. CDR3 size: 15 residues. V lost 5 bases and J 4 bases, leaving 17 bases between the germline ends. The CDR3 nucleotides read TGTGCTAGTGGTCTGAATATAGGAGAAATCACTGAAGCTTTCTTT. Its translation is CASGLNIGEITEAFF.

The chain joins TRBV9 to TRBJ1-5, with unresolved D. The CDR3 loop spans 15 amino acids. V was shortened by 4 bases and J by 4 bases, with 15 bases between the two germline ends. CDR1 SGDLS and CDR2 YYNGEE come from the germline V gene. CDR3 in amino acids: CASSPQAGRNQPQHF. In DNA, the CDR3 is TGTGCCAGCAGCCCCCAGGCTGGGAGGAATCAGCCCCAGCATTTT.

The rearrangement joins TRBV7-8 to TRBJ2-7; TRBD1 agrees at 8 bases. CDR3 length: 15 residues. Germline V gene lookup returns CDR1 SGHVS and CDR2 FQNEAQ. V trimming: 5 bases; J trimming: 0 bases; junction bases outside the gene matches: 6. CDR3 sequence: CASSVDRGGSYEQYF. For the CDR3, the DNA is TGTGCCAGCAGCGTCGACAGGGGAGGCTCCTACGAGCAGTACTTC.

This rearrangement joins TRBV19 to TRBJ2-1; TRBD2 is a possible D gene (6 bases). This CDR3 is built from 10 residues. Germline loops: CDR1 LNHDA, CDR2 SQIVND (reference sequence). Deletions cut 10 bases from V and 8 bases from J, with 9 bases between. The CDR3 DNA follows: TGTGCCACCACGGGGGATGAGCAGTTCTTC. Protein sequence: CATTGDEQFF.